The 32 T cell receptor beta chains listed next were all sequenced from one sample in a study of cytomegalovirus exposure and HLA in healthy donors (dated by TCRdb to about 2017). The receptor library was made with the immunoSEQ multiplex PCR assay. For the multiplex PCR, a mixture combining 60 forward primers for TCR Vbeta segments and 13 reverse primers for TCR Jbeta segments was used. This immuneACCESS table, as held by TCRdb, lists in-frame sequences with V and J called but not all clones. Of the missing ones, under half trace to an unresolved V gene in checked studies; the others have no known cause. Counted in this sample were about 110,000 clones; 76% of them appeared once. The top ten hold around 8.5% of the sample. The specimen was PBMCs. These receptors were obtained from a man aged 40-50 years in good health and CMV-seropositive.

The chain is built from TRBV30 and TRBJ1-1; 9 bases line up with TRBD1. CDR3 length equals 12 residues. J lost 7 bases, V lost 7 bases, and 7 bases had no gene match. Germline V lookup: CDR1 GTSNPN, CDR2 SVGIG (reference sequence). The CDR3 DNA reads as TGTGCCTCCTACAGGGGGCTAGGTGAAGCTTTCTTT. Protein: CASYRGLGEAFF.

The genes are TRBV27 and TRBJ1-4; the D gene is possibly TRBD1 (5 bases). V was shortened by 6 bases and J by 7 bases, with 15 bases between the two germline ends. Germline assignment: CDR1 MNHEY and CDR2 SMNVEV (reference sequence). This CDR3 has 14 residues. As DNA, the CDR3 is TGTGCCAGCAGGGGGGGGATCGTGGGTGAAAAACTGTTTTTT. The encoded protein is CASRGGIVGEKLFF.

This chain uses TRBV7-9 with TRBJ2-3; 11 bases align to TRBD2. Trimming cost V 5 bases and J 14 bases; bases outside gene matches: 6. This CDR3 comprises 12 residues. The germline CDR1 and CDR2 sequences are SEHNR and FQNEAQ (reference sequence). The CDR3: CASSQGLADWYF. The CDR3 DNA follows: TGTGCCAGCAGCCAGGGACTAGCGGACTGGTATTTT.

This clone has a single count. The chain links TRBV9 to TRBJ2-1, with D maybe TRBD2 (6 bases). The germline V gene encodes CDR1 SGDLS and CDR2 YYNGEE. This CDR3 is 15 amino acids long. The V gene lost 0 bases and the J gene lost 4 bases, with 11 bases spanning the gap. The CDR3 reads CASSVGGLGYNEQFF. The DNA of the CDR3 is TGTGCCAGCAGCGTAGGGGGACTTGGTTACAATGAGCAGTTCTTC.

The chain couples TRBV11-3 to TRBJ2-6, with 12 bases fitting TRBD1. J was trimmed by 2 bases and V by 5 bases; bases with no gene match: 4. Germline V CDR1 and CDR2: SGHNT, YENEEA. The CDR3 consists of 17 residues. CDR3 bases: TGTGCCAGCAGCGGGGGACAGGGGGCTCCTGGGGCCAACGTCCTGACTTTC. It codes for CASSGGQGAPGANVLTF.

This clone was detected a few times. The chain has TRBV29-1 and TRBJ2-1; D gene uncertain. V shed 6 bases and J shed 6 bases, with 12 bases lying between them. From germline, CDR1 is SQVTM and CDR2 ANQGSEA. CDR3 length equals 12 residues. The CDR3 bases are TGCAGCGTCCTCATTCCGGGCAATGAGCAGTTCTTC. It translates to CSVLIPGNEQFF.

This clone was detected a few times. V and J are TRBV30 and TRBJ2-7; 9 bases line up with TRBD1. From germline, CDR1 is GTSNPN and CDR2 SVGIG (reference sequence). Losses at the gene ends were 5 bases for V and 1 base for J; bases not matched to a gene: 0. The CDR3 is 12 residues long. This CDR3 reads CAWGQGSYEQYF. CDR3 nucleotides: TGTGCCTGGGGACAGGGGTCCTACGAGCAGTACTTC.

The chain combines TRBV5-8 with TRBJ1-4, with TRBD1 matching 7 bases. The CDR3 has 18 residues. V lost 0 bases, J lost 0 bases, and 8 bases stayed unmatched. Germline V gene sequence: CDR1 SGHTS, CDR2 YDEGEE. The CDR3 DNA reads TGTGCCAGCAGCTTGGTGGGACAGAGTCTTGCAACTAATGAAAAACTGTTTTTT. Residues: CASSLVGQSLATNEKLFF.

This chain links TRBV19 with TRBJ2-1; possible D gene TRBD2, 6 bases. The CDR3 runs to 15 residues. Germline CDR1 reads LNHDA; CDR2 reads SQIVND (reference sequence). V gave up 6 bases and J gave up 2 bases, with 14 bases separating them. CDR3 protein: CASRPRAGTYNEQFF. The CDR3, as DNA: TGTGCCAGTAGACCCAGGGCGGGAACCTACAATGAGCAGTTCTTC.

To note about this clone: One end of the junction fails to match germline, which may point to a read error. The V gene is TRBV19, the J gene TRBJ1-1; TRBD1 agrees at 7 bases. CDR3 length: 14 amino acids. In germline, CDR1 is LNHDA, CDR2 SQIVND (reference sequence). CDR3 nucleotide sequence: TGTGCCAGCAGTATCGAGGGGGCGACGACTGAAGCTTTCTTT. It specifies CASSIEGATTEAFF.

This sequence joins TRBV6-5 and TRBJ1-1, with 7 bases that match TRBD1. This CDR3 has 11 residues. V was pared by 10 bases and J by 11 bases, with 10 bases of the junction left unmatched. Germline V gene data show CDR1 as MNHEY and CDR2 as SVGAGI. The CDR3 loop is CATLGGREAFF. The DNA of the CDR3 is TGTGCCACTTTAGGGGGCAGGGAGGCTTTCTTT.

The chain is built from TRBV9 and TRBJ2-2, with D tentatively TRBD1 (5 bases). Trimming removed 4 bases from V and 0 bases from J, with 22 bases in between. Germline-derived CDR1 and CDR2 are SGDLS and YYNGEE. The CDR3 length is 19 residues. The CDR3 coding sequence is TGTGCCAGCAGCACCGGCCTTGGTAGGCTACAGGCGAACACCGGGGAGCTGTTTTTT. Protein sequence: CASSTGLGRLQANTGELFF.

The chain joins TRBV5-4 to TRBJ2-1; 11 positions agree with TRBD2. CDR3 length: 15 amino acids. Germline CDR1 is SGHNT and CDR2 is YYREEE (reference sequence). V gave up 5 bases and J gave up 8 bases; unmatched junction bases: 9. CDR3 DNA: TGTGCCAGCAGTTCCAAGACTAGCGGGAAAGATGAGCAGTTCTTC. Translating gives CASSSKTSGKDEQFF.

This clone was observed a few times. The chain joins TRBV11-3 to TRBJ2-1, with TRBD2 matching over 14 bases. Germline values: CDR1 SGHNT, CDR2 YENEEA. CDR3 length equals 16 residues. Trimming removed 5 bases from V and 7 bases from J; junction bases left unmatched: 7. The CDR3 spells CASSPGTSGRENEQFF. The CDR3, as DNA: TGTGCCAGCAGCCCCGGGACTAGCGGGAGAGAGAATGAGCAGTTCTTC.

This chain links TRBV4-3 with TRBJ1-6; D remains unclear. Looked up from germline, CDR1 is LGHNA and CDR2 is YSLEER. The ends were cut back, 1 base at V and 8 bases at J, with 6 bases in the middle. This CDR3 contains 13 residues. The CDR3 protein is CASSQVRDSPLHF. In nucleotides, the CDR3 is TGCGCCAGCAGCCAAGTGAGGGATTCACCCCTCCACTTT.

Note on this clone: One end of the junction does not line up with germline, which may come from a read error. The genes are TRBV7-7 and TRBJ2-5, with a tentative D call TRBD2 (5 bases). The CDR3 runs to 14 residues. CDR1 is SSHAT, CDR2 FNYEAQ, per germline (reference sequence). The CDR3 loop is CASSPNSEGETQYF. The DNA for the CDR3 is TGTGCTAGCAGCCCGAACTCCGAGGGAGAGACCCAGTACTTC.

V is TRBV11-3 and J is TRBJ2-2; a weak D match, TRBD1 (6 bases). Germline V gives CDR1 SGHNT, CDR2 YENEEA. The CDR3 is made up of 14 amino acids. The V gene lost 3 bases and the J gene lost 3 bases, with 8 bases spanning the gap. CDR3 amino acids: CASSFSGDTGELFF. CDR3 DNA: TGTGCCAGCAGCTTTTCAGGGGACACCGGGGAGCTGTTTTTT.

The table lists this clone with a few counts. The rearrangement links TRBV7-9 to TRBJ2-7; 14 positions match TRBD2. The CDR3 loop spans 16 amino acids. Unmatched junction bases numbered 4, after V lost 4 bases and J lost 2 bases. CDR1 and CDR2 from the germline V gene are SEHNR and FQNEAQ (reference sequence). The CDR3 DNA reads TGTGCCAGCAGCTCCCGACTAGCGGGGGGGACCTACGAGCAGTACTTC. Amino acids: CASSSRLAGGTYEQYF.

The CDR3 sequence is CASSYPDLTGYQWYQETQYF. The CDR3 DNA follows: TGTGCCAGCAGTTACCCCGACTTGACAGGGTATCAATGGTACCAAGAGACCCAGTACTTC. The chain recombines TRBV6-7 with TRBJ2-5, with 7 bases that match TRBD1. TRBV6-7 qualifies as an ORF whose function is uncertain. With 2 bases clipped from V and 0 bases from J, the junction kept 18 bases outside the gene matches. The CDR3 sequence is 20 residues long.

This clone was seen only a few times. The chain employs TRBV30 and TRBJ2-7, with 11 bases aligning to TRBD2. The junction had 12 bases not matched to a gene; V was cut back by 5 bases and J by 6 bases. Germline CDR1 reads GTSNPN; CDR2 reads SVGIG (reference sequence). The CDR3 contains 15 residues. The CDR3 region is CAWDKLAGVSSEQYF. In nucleotides, the CDR3 is TGTGCCTGGGATAAACTAGCGGGAGTATCGTCCGAGCAGTACTTC.

V is TRBV9 and J is TRBJ1-1, with a possible D match to TRBD1 (6 bases). The CDR3 covers 12 residues. Germline CDR1 reads SGDLS; CDR2 reads YYNGEE. The V end lost 4 bases, the J end lost 10 bases, and 14 bases lay between the germline ends. CDR3 amino acids: CASSSTGMAAFF. Written as DNA, the CDR3 is TGTGCCAGCAGCTCTACAGGGATGGCAGCTTTCTTT. Full variable domain (remainder filled in from reference TRBV9 and TRBJ1-1): DSGVTQTPKHLITATGQRVTLRCSPRSGDLSVYWYQQSLDQGLQFLIQYYNGEERAKGNILERFSAQQFPDLHSELNLSSLELGDSALYFCASSSTGMAAFFGQGTRLTVV.

The chain has TRBV5-5 and TRBJ2-3; D not certain. Between the trimmed V and J ends, which lost 1 base and 0 bases, there was a span of 6 bases. The CDR3 is 14 amino acids. Germline CDR1 SGHKS, CDR2 YYEKEE (reference sequence). The CDR3 sequence: CASSLPSSTDTQYF. The CDR3 DNA is TGTGCCAGCAGCTTGCCCAGTAGCACAGATACGCAGTATTTT.

J is TRBJ2-1 and V is TRBV7-8, with 9 bases identical to TRBD2. V lost 7 bases, J lost 7 bases, and 14 bases stayed unmatched. Germline V gives CDR1 SGHVS, CDR2 FQNEAQ. CDR3 size: 16 residues. The CDR3 sequence is CASKSSGRSQRNEQFF. The CDR3 bases are TGTGCCAGCAAGTCCAGCGGGAGGTCCCAGAGGAATGAGCAGTTCTTC.

This chain uses TRBV14 with TRBJ2-7, with TRBD1 matching 10 bases. The germline V gene has CDR1 SGHDN and CDR2 FVKESK. The CDR3 consists of 16 residues. Trimming cost V 1 base and J 5 bases; bases outside gene matches: 8. In DNA, the CDR3 is TGTGCCAGCAGCCAAGTATCGGGACAGGGGTTACACGAGCAGTACTTC. Protein product: CASSQVSGQGLHEQYF. The complete variable domain, with remaining parts taken from reference TRBV14 and TRBJ2-7, reads EAGVTQFPSHSVIEKGQTVTLRCDPISGHDNLYWYRRVMGKEIKFLLHFVKESKQDESGMPNNRFLAERTGGTYSTLKVQPAELEDSGVYFCASSQVSGQGLHEQYFGPGTRLTVT.

The rearrangement uses TRBV11-2 and TRBJ2-3; TRBD2 aligns across 8 bases. V shed 4 bases and J 2 bases; nucleotides not matched to a gene: 8. The germline V gene has CDR1 SGHAT and CDR2 FQNNGV. This CDR3 contains 16 residues. The CDR3 DNA is TGTGCCAGCAGCTCCCGGACTAGCTCCTCCACAGATACGCAGTATTTT. Residues: CASSSRTSSSTDTQYF.

V gene TRBV6-5 combines with J gene TRBJ2-3; D perhaps matches TRBD2 (7 bases). The germline V gene has CDR1 MNHEY and CDR2 SVGAGI. CDR3 length equals 13 residues. V was shortened by 6 bases and J by 7 bases, with 14 bases between the two germline ends. The CDR3, as DNA: TGTGCCAGCAGCCCCGGGGGGCGGAATACGCAGTATTTT. Protein: CASSPGGRNTQYF.

CDR3 coding DNA: TGTGCCAGCAGACCCGGGAGCAGCGATCAGCCCCAGCATTTT. The encoded protein is CASRPGSSDQPQHF. J is TRBJ1-5 and V is TRBV28, with unresolved D. The CDR3 extends over 14 amino acids. V lost 6 bases, J lost 5 bases, and 14 bases lay in between. The germline V gene encodes CDR1 MDHEN and CDR2 SYDVKM.

This clone was detected once. The chain carries TRBV10-1 and TRBJ2-5; a weak D match, TRBD1 (5 bases). The CDR3 length is 15 residues. Germline values: CDR1 WNHNN, CDR2 SYGVQD (reference sequence). V dropped 0 bases and J dropped 2 bases, with 10 bases sitting between them. This CDR3 is CASSESLSGQETQYF. The CDR3 bases are TGCGCCAGCAGTGAGTCGTTATCAGGGCAAGAGACCCAGTACTTC.

The chain uses TRBV29-1 and TRBJ2-3; unclear D gene. CDR1 SQVTM and CDR2 ANQGSEA come from the germline V gene. Trimming shortened V by 6 bases and J by 2 bases, and 12 bases separated the two germline ends. The CDR3 runs to 13 residues. The DNA for the CDR3 is TGCAGCGTCAAGGTGGGCAACACAGATACGCAGTATTTT. Encoded protein: CSVKVGNTDTQYF.

This clone has a handful of counts. The chain has TRBV29-1 and TRBJ2-7; 8 nucleotides agree with TRBD2. Losses at the gene ends were 7 bases for V and 0 bases for J; bases not matched to a gene: 8. The CDR3 runs 14 residues. Per the germline V gene, CDR1 is SQVTM and CDR2 is ANQGSEA. Here the CDR3 DNA reads TGCAGCGCATCCTTAACTAGCGGCTCCTACGAGCAGTACTTC. It specifies CSASLTSGSYEQYF.

This rearrangement joins TRBV5-1 to TRBJ2-2; 8 bases align to TRBD2. Trimming took 4 bases from V and 7 from J; bases not matched to a gene: 9. From germline, CDR1 is SGHRS and CDR2 YFSETQ. The CDR3 totals 15 residues. This CDR3 reads CASSRREGGIGELFF. In DNA form, the CDR3 reads TGCGCCAGCAGCCGACGGGAGGGCGGCATCGGGGAGCTGTTTTTT.

V gene TRBV11-2 combines with J gene TRBJ1-1, with 10 bases fitting TRBD1. Trimming cost V 5 bases and J 3 bases; bases outside gene matches: 3. This CDR3 is 14 amino acids long. CDR1 is SGHAT, CDR2 FQNNGV, per germline. The CDR3 is CASSQDRGYTEAFF. The CDR3 region has the DNA TGTGCCAGCAGCCAGGACAGGGGGTACACTGAAGCTTTCTTT.